The 10 T cell receptor beta chains below all came from one sample that was sequenced in a study of radiotherapy plus CTLA-4 blockade in lung cancer. TCRdb's copy holds only in-frame clones and misses some; the assay was immunoSEQ multiplex PCR. The sample holds roughly 110,000 clones; about 80% are singletons and the top ten take roughly 3.5%. This material consisted of peripheral blood, taken from a patient treated with radiotherapy plus ipilimumab. The receptor set was obtained from a human donor with non-small cell lung cancer that progressed on radiotherapy plus ipilimumab. Some clones in this sample may be carry-over from other donors' samples.

This chain links TRBV5-4 with TRBJ2-7; D is possibly TRBD1 or TRBD2 (5 bases each). The CDR3 totals 16 residues. Trimming pared 0 bases from V and 2 bases from J, leaving 15 bases between. Germline V gene lookup returns CDR1 SGHNT and CDR2 YYREEE (reference sequence). Written as DNA, the CDR3 is TGTGCCAGCAGCTTGGGCGGTAGTGAGGGGACCTACGAGCAGTACTTC. It yields the protein CASSLGGSEGTYEQYF.

The sample holds a few counts of this clone. The chain uses TRBV7-2 and TRBJ1-3; D is undetermined. The CDR3 is made up of 13 amino acids. Trimming took off 4 bases at V and 7 bases at J, with 11 bases between the two ends. Germline values: CDR1 SGHTA, CDR2 FQGNSA. This CDR3 is CASSSPGWNTIYF. The DNA of the CDR3 is TGTGCCAGCAGCTCTCCTGGTTGGAACACCATATATTTT.

The rearrangement links TRBV28 to TRBJ1-4; 7 positions match TRBD1. After removal of 6 bases from V and 8 bases from J, the junction contained 12 bases not matched to a gene. Germline V gives CDR1 MDHEN, CDR2 SYDVKM. The CDR3 extends over 15 amino acids. CDR3 protein: CASRARQGGKEKLFF. The DNA of the CDR3 is TGTGCCAGCAGAGCCAGACAGGGCGGGAAAGAAAAACTGTTTTTT.

V usage is TRBV9 and J usage is TRBJ2-1; TRBD2 aligns across 8 bases. CDR1 is SGDLS, CDR2 YYNGEE, per germline. CDR3 length: 17 amino acids. Unmatched junction bases numbered 13, after V lost 4 bases and J lost 4 bases. The CDR3, as DNA: TGTGCCAGCAGCCCCAATCCGAGCGGGGGCCAATACAATGAGCAGTTCTTC. Its translation is CASSPNPSGGQYNEQFF.

This clone occurred a few times. The chain couples TRBV6-5 to TRBJ1-2; D uncertain. CDR3 length: 13 residues. Between the trimmed V and J ends, which lost 6 bases and 6 bases, there was a span of 14 bases. CDR1 is MNHEY and CDR2 is SVGAGI in the germline V gene. CDR3 nucleotide sequence: TGTGCCAGCAGCCAGCAACGGGAGCATGGCTACACCTTC. It encodes CASSQQREHGYTF.

This clone is a singleton in its sample. The V call is TRBV6-4, the J call TRBJ1-1, with D perhaps matching TRBD1 (6 bases). The V end was cut by 3 bases, the J end by 4 bases, with 12 bases between. Germline assignment: CDR1 MRHNA and CDR2 SNTAGT. The CDR3 contains 14 residues. This CDR3 reads CASSEGGEFTEAFF. CDR3 sequence (DNA): TGTGCCAGCAGTGAAGGGGGGGAGTTCACTGAAGCTTTCTTT.

The CDR3 DNA sequence: TGCGCCAGCAGCCGGGACTGGCAGACGGAGACCCAGTACTTC. It specifies CASSRDWQTETQYF. The chain is built from TRBV5-1 and TRBJ2-5, with D possibly being TRBD2 (6 bases). The ends were cut back, 4 bases at V and 5 bases at J, with 15 bases in the middle. Looked up from germline, CDR1 is SGHRS and CDR2 is YFSETQ. There are 14 residues in the CDR3.

The V and J genes are TRBV18 and TRBJ2-3; D remains ambiguous. The length of the CDR3 is 14 residues. Trimming stripped 0 bases from V and 0 bases from J, with 4 bases between. Germline CDR1 KGHSH, CDR2 LQKENI. DNA for the CDR3: TGTGCCAGCTCACCACCGGACAGCACAGATACGCAGTATTTT. Encoded protein: CASSPPDSTDTQYF.

In its sample, this clone was seen a few times. CDR3 sequence: CASSLSGGGSPLHF. The CDR3 DNA reads TGTGCCAGCAGCTTGTCTGGCGGAGGATCCCCCCTCCACTTT. The chain is built from TRBV5-6 and TRBJ1-6; D not resolved. Looked up from germline, CDR1 is SGHDT and CDR2 is YYEEEE. This CDR3 is built from 14 residues. Deletions cut 1 base from V and 13 bases from J, with 15 bases between. Full variable domain (outside the CDR3, taken from reference TRBV5-6 and TRBJ1-6): DAGVTQSPTHLIKTRGQQVTLRCSPKSGHDTVSWYQQALGQGPQFIFQYYEEEERQRGNFPDRFSGHQFPNYSSELNVNALLLGDSALYLCASSLSGGGSPLHFGNGTRLTVT.

This rearrangement joins TRBV2 to TRBJ1-5; D is unclear. The CDR3 loop spans 11 amino acids. V was clipped by 4 bases and J by 4 bases, with 2 bases between them. The V gene's germline CDR1 is SNHLY and CDR2 FYNNEI. The CDR3, as DNA: TGTGCCAGCAGTGGAAATCAGCCCCAGCATTTT. It translates to CASSGNQPQHF.